This TCR beta chain was sequenced during a study of naive CD8 T cells in extremely preterm neonates (dated by TCRdb to 2017 to 2019). Notes on the research overall: The abstract gives the adult participants' age range as 25-50 years, whereas the methods give 20-50 years. The study compared TCRbeta CDR3 repertoires of sorted naive CD8+ T cells across four age groups: extremely preterm neonates, term neonates, young children and adults. On the study overall, not on this receptor specifically: Preterm neonates had significantly lower iChao1 richness than all other age groups (p < 0.05) and an even clone distribution, indicating a less rich repertoire. To track T cell development within individuals, the authors urged prospective longitudinal studies of preterm and term neonates. A larger fraction of CDR3 nucleotide sequences was shared among preterm neonates (2.7%) than among term neonates (0.4%), young children (roughly 0.03%) and adults (approximately 0.01%). A small sample size and variable productive template counts among preterm samples were noted by the authors as limitations. Compared with the older groups, preterm CDR3s were shorter and closer to germline, carrying fewer N additions and showing less junctional trimming.

A two-step, bias-controlled multiplex PCR was used to amplify TCRbeta CDR3 regions from genomic DNA. Primers specific for every TRBV and TRBJ gene segment were included in the multiplex PCR. The immunoSEQ Assay was used to generate TCRbeta repertoire data. From the authors' description of their analysis: To merge closely related sequences, reads went through filtering and clustering using a relative-frequency ratio and a modified nearest-neighbor algorithm. V, D and J gene assignments for CDR3 sequences followed IMGT annotation. Template counts were corrected for PCR amplification bias and quantified by comparison with synthetic TCR CDR3 analog sequences. Only unique productive sequences, defined as in-frame CDR3 sequences lacking stop codons, were included in the analyses. The immunoSEQ Analyzer software was used to calculate iChao1 richness and clonality, with clonality defined as 1 minus Pielou's evenness. Statistical tests were run in JMP, with either Student's t-test or a non-parametric test chosen according to Shapiro-Wilk normality results. The table was pulled from immuneACCESS by TCRdb, which kept in-frame rearrangements only. Such tables lose some clones; where checked, under half of the loss comes from unresolved V genes, and the rest has no known cause. Clone size and the V and J calls come from that table; the DNA yielded D and trimming. The sample table holds about 5,800 clones, of which approximately 97% were seen once. The ten largest clones add up to roughly 0.76% of the sample.

Concerning this clone itself: The antigen it binds to is not known. Nothing much larger sits one base from this clone, and base qualities are not available.

Peripheral blood was donated by five healthy children aged about 15-60 months who were having elective routine surgery, plus five healthy nonsmoking adults. Healthy nonsmokers aged roughly 19-55 years, with a median age of roughly 40 years, served as the adult controls. A FACSAria III cell sorter was used to sort live, Annexin V-negative naive CD8+ T cells (CD3+CD8+CD45RA+CCR7+). Each sample yielded between roughly 17,000 and 100,000 sorted naive CD8+ T cells. Ficoll-Paque density gradient centrifugation of diluted blood was used to isolate mononuclear cells. Before sorting, mononuclear cells were cryopreserved in approximately 10% DMSO with approximately 90% FBS and kept in long-term storage at -150 degrees C. After thawing, the cells were stained with Annexin V and with antibodies against CD3, CD8, CCR7 and CD45RA. Genomic DNA was extracted from snap-frozen sorted cell pellets with the DNeasy Blood and Tissue Kit.

From its cysteine to its phenylalanine, the CDR3 spans 13 amino acids. Solely the CDR3 DNA is kept, with 39 bases framed from the first base. Deletion took 10 bases off V and 4 bases off J, with a span of 16 bases between the germline ends. From the germline V gene (reference sequence), CDR1 is LNHNV and CDR2 is YYDKDF. The sequence joins TRBV15 to TRBJ1-1; the D gene is possibly TRBD1, with 5 bases matching. The sequenced sample was naive CD8+ T cells from blood. This receptor was obtained from a human donor in good health. The DNA is TGTGCCATCAGAGGGGAAGGGCTCACTGAAGCTTTCTTT. This encodes CAIRGEGLTEAFF. Beyond the CDR3, the reference TRBV15 and TRBJ1-1 genes provide the residues; the full variable domain reads: DAMVIQNPRYQVTQFGKPVTLSCSQTLNHNVMYWYQQKSSQAPKLLFHYYDKDFNNEADTPDNFQSRRPNTSFCFLDIRSPGLGDTAMYLCAIRGEGLTEAFFGQGTRLTVV.